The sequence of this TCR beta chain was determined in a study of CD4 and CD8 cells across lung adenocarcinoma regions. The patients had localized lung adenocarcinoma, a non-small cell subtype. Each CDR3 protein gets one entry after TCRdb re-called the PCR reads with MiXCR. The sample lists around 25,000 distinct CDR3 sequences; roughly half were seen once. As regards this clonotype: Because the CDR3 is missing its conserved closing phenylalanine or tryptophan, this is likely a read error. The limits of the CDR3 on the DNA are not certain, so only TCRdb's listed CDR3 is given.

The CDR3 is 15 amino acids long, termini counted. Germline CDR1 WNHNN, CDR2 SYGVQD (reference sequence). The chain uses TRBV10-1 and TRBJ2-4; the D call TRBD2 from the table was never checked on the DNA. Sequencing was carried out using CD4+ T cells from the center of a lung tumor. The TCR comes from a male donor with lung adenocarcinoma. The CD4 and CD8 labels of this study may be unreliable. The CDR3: CASIYRTHPTMSSSS.